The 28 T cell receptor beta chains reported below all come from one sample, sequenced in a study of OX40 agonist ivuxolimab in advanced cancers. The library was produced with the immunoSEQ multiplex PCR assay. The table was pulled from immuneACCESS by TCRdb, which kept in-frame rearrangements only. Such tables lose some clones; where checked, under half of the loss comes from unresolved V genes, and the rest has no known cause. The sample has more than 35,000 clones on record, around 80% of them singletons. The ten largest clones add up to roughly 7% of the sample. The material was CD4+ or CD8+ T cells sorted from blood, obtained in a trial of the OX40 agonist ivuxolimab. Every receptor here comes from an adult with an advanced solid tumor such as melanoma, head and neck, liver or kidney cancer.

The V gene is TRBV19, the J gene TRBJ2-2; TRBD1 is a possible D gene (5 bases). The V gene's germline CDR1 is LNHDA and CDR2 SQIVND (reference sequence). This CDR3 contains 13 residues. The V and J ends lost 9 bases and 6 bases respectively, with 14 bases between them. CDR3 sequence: CASLRQGAGELFF. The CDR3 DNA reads TGTGCCAGCCTTCGTCAGGGTGCCGGGGAGCTGTTTTTT. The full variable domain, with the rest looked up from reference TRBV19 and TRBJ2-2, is DGGITQSPKYLFRKEGQNVTLSCEQNLNHDAMYWYRQDPGQGLRLIYYSQIVNDFQKGDIAEGYSVSREKKESFPLTVTSAQKNPTAFYLCASLRQGAGELFFGEGSRLTVL.

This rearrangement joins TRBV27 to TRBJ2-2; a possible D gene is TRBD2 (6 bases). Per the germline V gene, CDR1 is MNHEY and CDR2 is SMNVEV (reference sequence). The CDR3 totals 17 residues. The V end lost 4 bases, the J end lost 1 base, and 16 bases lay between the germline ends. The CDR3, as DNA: TGTGCCAGCAGTTCCACGGGGCAGGAGGGGAACACCGGGGAGCTGTTTTTT. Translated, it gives CASSSTGQEGNTGELFF.

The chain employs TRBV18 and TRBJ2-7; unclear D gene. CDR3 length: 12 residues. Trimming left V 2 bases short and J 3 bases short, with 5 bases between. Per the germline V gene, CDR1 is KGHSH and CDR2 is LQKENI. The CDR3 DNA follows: TGTGCCAGCTCACCAACCGTCTACGAGCAGTACTTC. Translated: CASSPTVYEQYF.

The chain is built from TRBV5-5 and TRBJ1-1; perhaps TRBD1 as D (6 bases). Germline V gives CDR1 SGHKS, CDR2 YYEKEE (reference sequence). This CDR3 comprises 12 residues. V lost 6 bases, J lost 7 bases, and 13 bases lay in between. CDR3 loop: CASTKPTGEAFF. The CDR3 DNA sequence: TGTGCCAGCACCAAACCGACAGGTGAAGCTTTCTTT.

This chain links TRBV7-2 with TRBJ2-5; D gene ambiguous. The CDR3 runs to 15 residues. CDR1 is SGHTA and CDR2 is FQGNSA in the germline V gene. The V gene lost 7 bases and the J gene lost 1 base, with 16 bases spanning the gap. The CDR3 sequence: CASNQGSSPQETQYF. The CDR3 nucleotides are TGTGCCAGCAACCAAGGGTCCAGTCCCCAAGAGACCCAGTACTTC.

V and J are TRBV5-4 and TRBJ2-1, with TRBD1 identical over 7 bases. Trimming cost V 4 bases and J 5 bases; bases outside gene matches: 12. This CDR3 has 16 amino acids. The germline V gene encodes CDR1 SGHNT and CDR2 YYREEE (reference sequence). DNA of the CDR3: TGTGCCAGCAGCCGCGAGACAGGGCCCCTTCACAATGAGCAGTTCTTC. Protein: CASSRETGPLHNEQFF.

CDR3 DNA sequence: TGTGCCAGTACCTTGGGGGGCTCCTACAATGAGCAGTTCTTC. Its translation: CASTLGGSYNEQFF. V usage is TRBV19 and J usage is TRBJ2-1; maybe TRBD2 (6 bases). V lost 7 bases to trimming and J lost 0 bases, with 10 bases between them. Germline CDR1 reads LNHDA; CDR2 reads SQIVND (reference sequence). CDR3 length: 14 residues. Using reference TRBV19 and TRBJ2-1 for the parts outside the CDR3, the full variable domain is DGGITQSPKYLFRKEGQNVTLSCEQNLNHDAMYWYRQDPGQGLRLIYYSQIVNDFQKGDIAEGYSVSREKKESFPLTVTSAQKNPTAFYLCASTLGGSYNEQFFGPGTRLTVL.

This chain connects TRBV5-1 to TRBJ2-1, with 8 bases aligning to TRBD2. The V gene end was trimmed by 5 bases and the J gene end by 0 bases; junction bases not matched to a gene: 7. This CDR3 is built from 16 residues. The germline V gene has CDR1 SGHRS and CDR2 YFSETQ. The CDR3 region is CASSSREGSSYNEQFF. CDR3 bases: TGCGCCAGCAGTTCCCGGGAGGGGAGCTCCTACAATGAGCAGTTCTTC.

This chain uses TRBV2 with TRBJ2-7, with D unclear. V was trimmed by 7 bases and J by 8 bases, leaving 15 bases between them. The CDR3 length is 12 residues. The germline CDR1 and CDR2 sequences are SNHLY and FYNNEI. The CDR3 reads CASTVDGLQQYF. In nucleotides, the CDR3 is TGTGCCAGCACCGTGGACGGCCTCCAGCAGTACTTC.

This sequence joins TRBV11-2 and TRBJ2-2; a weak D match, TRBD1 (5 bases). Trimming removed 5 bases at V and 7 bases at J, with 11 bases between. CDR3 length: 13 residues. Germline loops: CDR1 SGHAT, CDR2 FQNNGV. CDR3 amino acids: CASSARTFGELFF. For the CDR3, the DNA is TGTGCCAGCAGCGCCCGGACATTCGGGGAGCTGTTTTTT.

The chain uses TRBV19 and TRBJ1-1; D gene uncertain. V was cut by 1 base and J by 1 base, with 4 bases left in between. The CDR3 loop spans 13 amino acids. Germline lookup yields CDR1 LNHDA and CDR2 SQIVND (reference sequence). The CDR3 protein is CASSIGQNTEAFF. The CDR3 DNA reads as TGTGCCAGTAGTATAGGACAGAACACTGAAGCTTTCTTT.

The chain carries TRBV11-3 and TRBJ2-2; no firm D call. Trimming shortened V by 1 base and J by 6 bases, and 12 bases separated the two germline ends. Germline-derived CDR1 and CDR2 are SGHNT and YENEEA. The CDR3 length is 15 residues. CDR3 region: CASSLAVGESGELFF. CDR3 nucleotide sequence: TGTGCCAGCAGCTTAGCGGTCGGTGAATCCGGGGAGCTGTTTTTT. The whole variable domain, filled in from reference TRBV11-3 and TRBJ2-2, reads EAGVVQSPRYKIIEKKQPVAFWCNPISGHNTLYWYLQNLGQGPELLIRYENEEAVDDSQLPKDRFSAERLKGVDSTLKIQPAELGDSAVYLCASSLAVGESGELFFGEGSRLTVL.

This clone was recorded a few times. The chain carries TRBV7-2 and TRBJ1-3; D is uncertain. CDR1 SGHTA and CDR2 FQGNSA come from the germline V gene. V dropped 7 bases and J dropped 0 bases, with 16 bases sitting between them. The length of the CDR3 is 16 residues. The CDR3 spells CASTAEVGNSGNTIYF. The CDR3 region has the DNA TGTGCCAGCACCGCCGAGGTTGGGAACTCTGGAAACACCATATATTTT.

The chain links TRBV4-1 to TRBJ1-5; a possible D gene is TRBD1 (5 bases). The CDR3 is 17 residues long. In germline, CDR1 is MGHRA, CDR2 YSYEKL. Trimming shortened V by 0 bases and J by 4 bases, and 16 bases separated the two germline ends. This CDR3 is CASSQELRTGTNQPQHF. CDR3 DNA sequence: TGCGCCAGCAGCCAAGAACTAAGAACCGGGACTAATCAGCCCCAGCATTTT.

The CDR3 loop reads CTSSQSLAGEVTQYF. The CDR3, as DNA: TGCACCAGCAGCCAAAGCTTAGCGGGAGAGGTTACGCAGTATTTT. The rearrangement uses TRBV1 and TRBJ2-3; the table's D call, TRBD2, was not checked against the DNA. TRBV1 is a pseudogene locus. The CDR3 sequence is 15 residues long.

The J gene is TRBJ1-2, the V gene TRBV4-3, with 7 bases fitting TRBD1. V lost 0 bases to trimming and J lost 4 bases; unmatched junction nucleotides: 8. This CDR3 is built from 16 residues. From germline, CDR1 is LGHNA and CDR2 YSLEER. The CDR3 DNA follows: TGCGCCAGCAGCCAAGATGACAGGGCCTTGGCCTATGGCTACACCTTC. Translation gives CASSQDDRALAYGYTF.

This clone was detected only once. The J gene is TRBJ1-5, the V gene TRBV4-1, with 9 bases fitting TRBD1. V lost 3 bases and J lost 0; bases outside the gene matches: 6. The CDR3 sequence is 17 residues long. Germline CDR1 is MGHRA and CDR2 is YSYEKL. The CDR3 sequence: CASSHRTGAYSNQPQHF. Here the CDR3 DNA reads TGCGCCAGCAGCCACAGGACAGGGGCTTATAGCAATCAGCCCCAGCATTTT.

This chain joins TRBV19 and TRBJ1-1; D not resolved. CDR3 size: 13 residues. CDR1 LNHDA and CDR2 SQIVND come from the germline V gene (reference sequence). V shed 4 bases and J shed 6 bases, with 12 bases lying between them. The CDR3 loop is CASSTFPGAEAFF. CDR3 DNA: TGTGCCAGTAGTACCTTCCCAGGCGCTGAAGCTTTCTTT.

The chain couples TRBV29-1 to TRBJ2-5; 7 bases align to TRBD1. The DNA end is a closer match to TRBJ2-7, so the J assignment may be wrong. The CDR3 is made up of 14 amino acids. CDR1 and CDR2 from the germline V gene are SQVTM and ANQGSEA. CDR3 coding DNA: TGCAGCGCGGCGACAGGGACCGGTTCCTACGAGCAGTACTTC. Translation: CSAATGTGSYEQYF.

The chain's CDR3 is CASIPGLKQYF. Here the CDR3 DNA reads TGCGCCAGCATCCCGGGACTGAAGCAGTATTTT. J is TRBJ2-3 and V is TRBV10-2, with a possible D match to TRBD2 (6 bases). Germline V gene sequence: CDR1 WSHSY, CDR2 SAAADI. CDR3 size: 11 residues. V lost 7 bases to trimming and J lost 11 bases, with 13 bases between them.

This chain's CDR3 is CASSRGGGTATGVNIQYF. DNA for the CDR3: TGTGCCAGCAGTCGTGGGGGGGGGACAGCCACGGGTGTAAACATTCAGTACTTC. The chain employs TRBV14 and TRBJ2-4, with D perhaps TRBD1 or TRBD2 (7 bases each). The V gene's germline CDR1 is SGHDN and CDR2 FVKESK. This CDR3 spans 18 amino acids. V lost 6 bases and J 6 bases, leaving 27 bases between the germline ends.

The CDR3 DNA sequence: TGTGCCAGCAGCCTCGGACTAGGATATTACGATGAGCAGTTCTTC. Translating gives CASSLGLGYYDEQFF. The gene calls are TRBV7-7 and TRBJ2-1; TRBD2 agrees at 7 bases. The V segment lost 5 bases and the J segment 8 bases; nucleotides outside the gene matches: 12. There are 15 residues in the CDR3. Germline V gene sequence: CDR1 SSHAT, CDR2 FNYEAQ (reference sequence).

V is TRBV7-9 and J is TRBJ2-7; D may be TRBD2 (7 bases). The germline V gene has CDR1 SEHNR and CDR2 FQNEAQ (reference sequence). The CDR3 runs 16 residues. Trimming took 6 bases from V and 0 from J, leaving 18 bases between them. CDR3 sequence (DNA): TGTGCCAGCAGTCTAGGGGGAGCGGGGAGCTCCTACGAGCAGTACTTC. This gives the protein CASSLGGAGSSYEQYF.

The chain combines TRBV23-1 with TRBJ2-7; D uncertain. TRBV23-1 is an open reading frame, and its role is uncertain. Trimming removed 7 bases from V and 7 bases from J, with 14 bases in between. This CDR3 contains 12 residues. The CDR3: CASTPSGPEQYF. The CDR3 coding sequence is TGCGCCAGCACCCCCTCCGGACCGGAGCAGTACTTC.

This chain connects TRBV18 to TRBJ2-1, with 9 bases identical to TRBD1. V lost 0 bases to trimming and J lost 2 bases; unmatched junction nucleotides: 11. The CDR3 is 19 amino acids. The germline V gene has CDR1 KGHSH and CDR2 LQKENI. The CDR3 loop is CASSPPKGQGGSPYNEQFF. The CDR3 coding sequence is TGTGCCAGCTCACCACCGAAGGGACAGGGTGGGAGCCCCTACAATGAGCAGTTCTTC.

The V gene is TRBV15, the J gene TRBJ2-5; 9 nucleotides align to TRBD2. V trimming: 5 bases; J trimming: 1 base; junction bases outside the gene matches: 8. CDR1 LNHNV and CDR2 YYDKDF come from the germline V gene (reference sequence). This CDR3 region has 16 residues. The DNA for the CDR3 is TGTGCCACCAGCGGTTGGACTAGCGAGTTCCAAGAGACCCAGTACTTC. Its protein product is CATSGWTSEFQETQYF.

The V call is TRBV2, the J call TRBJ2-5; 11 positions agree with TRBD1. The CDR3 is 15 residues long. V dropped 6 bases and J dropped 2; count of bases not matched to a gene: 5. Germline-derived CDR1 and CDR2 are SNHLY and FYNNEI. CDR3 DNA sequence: TGTGCCAGCAGGAGGGACAGGGGGAAACAAGAGACCCAGTACTTC. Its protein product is CASRRDRGKQETQYF.

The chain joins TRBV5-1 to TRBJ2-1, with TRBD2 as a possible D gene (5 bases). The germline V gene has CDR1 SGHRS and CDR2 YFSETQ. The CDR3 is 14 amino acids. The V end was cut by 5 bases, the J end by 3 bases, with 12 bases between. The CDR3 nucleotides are TGCGCCAGCAGAGAGGGAAGGTTCTACAATGAGCAGTTCTTC. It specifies CASREGRFYNEQFF.